The source of this T cell receptor (beta chain) is a study of CD8 T cells in ankylosing spondylitis. The germline CDR1 and CDR2 sequences are LNHNV and YYDKDF (reference sequence). The V gene end was trimmed by 3 bases and the J gene end by 7 bases; junction bases not matched to a gene: 16. The CDR3 is 18 residues long. Using quantitative 5'-RACE with molecular barcodes, the authors made TCR beta libraries. TCRdb re-called the 5' RACE reads through MiXCR, storing one row per CDR3 protein. The sample records a few hundred thousand distinct CDR3 sequences, about 19% being singletons. Sequencing used blood, either unsorted or a sorted T cell fraction (not recorded which). This chain joins TRBV15 and TRBJ2-1; 9 bases match TRBD2. This TCR was recovered from a male donor with ankylosing spondylitis or in good health (not recorded which). The CDR3 loop reads CATSSPSRPAGGRNEQFF. The CDR3 region has the DNA TGTGCCACCAGCAGCCCCTCGAGGCCAGCGGGGGGAAGGAATGAGCAGTTCTTC. The entire variable domain, with the rest obtained from reference TRBV15 and TRBJ2-1, is as follows: DAMVIQNPRYQVTQFGKPVTLSCSQTLNHNVMYWYQQKSSQAPKLLFHYYDKDFNNEADTPDNFQSRRPNTSFCFLDIRSPGLGDTAMYLCATSSPSRPAGGRNEQFFGPGTRLTVL.